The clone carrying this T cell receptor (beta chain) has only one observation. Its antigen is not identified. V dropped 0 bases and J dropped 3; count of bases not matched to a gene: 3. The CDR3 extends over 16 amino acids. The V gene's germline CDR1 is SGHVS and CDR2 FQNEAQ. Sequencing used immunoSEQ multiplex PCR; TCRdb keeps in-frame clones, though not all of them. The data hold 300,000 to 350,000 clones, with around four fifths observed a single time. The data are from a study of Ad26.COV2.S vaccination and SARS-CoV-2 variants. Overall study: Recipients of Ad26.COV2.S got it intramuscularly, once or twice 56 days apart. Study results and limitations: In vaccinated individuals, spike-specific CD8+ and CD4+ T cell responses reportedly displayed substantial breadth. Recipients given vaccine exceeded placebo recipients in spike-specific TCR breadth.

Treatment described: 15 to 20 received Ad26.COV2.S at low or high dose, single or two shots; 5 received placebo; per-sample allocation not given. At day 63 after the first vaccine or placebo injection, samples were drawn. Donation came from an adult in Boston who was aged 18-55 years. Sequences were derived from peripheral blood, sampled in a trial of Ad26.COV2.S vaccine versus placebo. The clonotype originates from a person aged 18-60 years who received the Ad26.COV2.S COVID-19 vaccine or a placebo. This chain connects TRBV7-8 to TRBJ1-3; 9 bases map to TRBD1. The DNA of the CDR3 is TGTGCCAGCAGCTTAGCCGGGACAGGGCTTGGAAACACCATATATTTT. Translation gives CASSLAGTGLGNTIYF.